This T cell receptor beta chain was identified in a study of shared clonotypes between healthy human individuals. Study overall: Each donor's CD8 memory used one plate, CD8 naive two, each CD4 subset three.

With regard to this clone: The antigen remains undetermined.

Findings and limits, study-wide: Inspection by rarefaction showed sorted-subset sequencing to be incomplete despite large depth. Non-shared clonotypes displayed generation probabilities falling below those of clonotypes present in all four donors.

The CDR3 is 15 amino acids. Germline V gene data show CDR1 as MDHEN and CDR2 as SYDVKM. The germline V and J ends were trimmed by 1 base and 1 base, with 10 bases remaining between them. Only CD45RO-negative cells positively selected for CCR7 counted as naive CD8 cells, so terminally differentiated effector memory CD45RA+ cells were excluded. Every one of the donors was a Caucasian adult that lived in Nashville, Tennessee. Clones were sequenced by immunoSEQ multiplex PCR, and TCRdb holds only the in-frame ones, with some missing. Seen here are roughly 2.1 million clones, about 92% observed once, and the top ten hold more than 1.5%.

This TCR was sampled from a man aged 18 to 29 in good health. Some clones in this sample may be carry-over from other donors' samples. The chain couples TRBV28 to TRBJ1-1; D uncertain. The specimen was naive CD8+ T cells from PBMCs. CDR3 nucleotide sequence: TGTGCCAGCAGTTTATACGTCGCACCGAACACTGAAGCTTTCTTT. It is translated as CASSLYVAPNTEAFF.